The rows below give T cell receptor beta chains drawn from one sample of a study of blood T cell repertoires in COVID-19. Generated by immunoSEQ multiplex PCR, the TCRdb table keeps only in-frame clones and is missing some. Of some 120,000 clones in the sample, 85% to 90% are singletons; the top ten hold around 4.7%. The material sequenced was peripheral blood. All receptors derive from a human donor in a cohort sampled during active COVID-19. Both conserved end residues are part of each CDR3. The D gene is left open where the match is weak. Expanded clones are given a class, and other clones once, few, many or no size at all.

D	size	V	J	CDR3	DNA
TRBD1	NA	TRBV19	TRBJ1-2	CASSLDRGNGYTF	TGTGCCAGTAGTCTCGACAGGGGTAATGGCTACACCTTC
NA	NA	TRBV11-2	TRBJ2-5	CASSSRSPRGETQYF	TGTGCCAGCAGCTCGAGGAGCCCCCGGGGAGAGACCCAGTACTTC
NA	NA	TRBV19	TRBJ1-5	CASTDPRVPQPQHF	TGTGCCAGTACTGATCCCCGGGTGCCTCAGCCCCAGCATTTT
NA	NA	TRBV4-3	TRBJ2-1	CASSQGVLNEQFF	TGCGCCAGCAGCCAAGGTGTCTTGAATGAGCAGTTCTTC
TRBD1	NA	TRBV30	TRBJ1-5	CAWSLQGNQPQHF	TGTGCCTGGAGTTTACAGGGGAATCAGCCCCAGCATTTT
NA	NA	TRBV3-1/TRBV3-2	TRBJ1-5	CASSPTASNQPQHF	TGTGCCAGCTCACCTACAGCCTCCAATCAGCCCCAGCATTTT
TRBD2	NA	TRBV7-2	TRBJ2-3	CASSLVTSGGGTDTQYF	TGTGCCAGCAGCTTAGTAACTAGCGGAGGCGGGACAGATACGCAGTATTTT
NA	NA	TRBV5-4	TRBJ1-6	CASSLGAGQLNSPLHF	TGTGCCAGCAGCTTGGGAGCCGGACAGCTCAATTCACCCCTCCACTTT
NA	NA	TRBV6-5	TRBJ1-2	CASEVGGLGYTF	TGTGCCAGCGAAGTGGGGGGTTTAGGCTACACCTTC
NA	NA	TRBV11-2	TRBJ2-3	CASSPSGTGQYF	TGTGCCAGCAGCCCATCTGGAACGGGACAGTATTTT
TRBD2	once	TRBV9	TRBJ2-5	CASSAGLAETQYF	TGTGCCAGCAGCGCCGGACTAGCGGAGACCCAGTACTTC
TRBD1	NA	TRBV2	TRBJ2-3	CASRTGQGRGTDTQYF	TGTGCCAGCCGAACCGGACAGGGACGGGGTACAGATACGCAGTATTTT
NA	NA	TRBV5-1	TRBJ1-5	CASSLAGPLARGCNQPQHF	TGCGCCAGCAGCTTGGCCGGCCCCCTAGCTCGAGGTTGCAATCAGCCCCAGCATTTT
TRBD1	few	TRBV15	TRBJ1-2	CATSTRTGHGYTF	TGTGCCACCAGCACCCGGACAGGGCATGGCTACACCTTC
NA	NA	TRBV7-2	TRBJ1-2	CASRYGIAGTGYTF	TGTGCCAGCAGGTACGGTATCGCAGGCACTGGCTACACCTTC
TRBD2	NA	TRBV3-1/TRBV3-2	TRBJ2-5	CASSQDVRGGEETQYF	TGTGCCAGCAGCCAAGATGTGCGGGGAGGGGAAGAGACCCAGTACTTC
TRBD2	NA	TRBV4-3	TRBJ2-1	CASSQEKRGDNEQFF	TGCGCCAGCAGCCAAGAGAAGCGGGGGGACAATGAGCAGTTCTTC
NA	NA	TRBV5-4	TRBJ2-1	CASSLGPAAYNEQFF	TGTGCCAGCAGCTTGGGGCCCGCAGCCTACAATGAGCAGTTCTTC
NA	NA	TRBV20-1	TRBJ1-6	CSASLGQAPNSPLHF	TGCAGTGCTAGTCTGGGGCAGGCCCCTAATTCACCCCTCCACTTT
NA	NA	TRBV5-5	TRBJ2-1	CASSLVRWRANEQFF	TGTGCCAGCAGCTTGGTACGTTGGCGGGCCAATGAGCAGTTCTTC
NA	NA	TRBV4-3	TRBJ1-1	CASSQDRPGGINTEAFF	TGCGCCAGCAGCCAAGATCGTCCCGGCGGCATCAACACTGAAGCTTTCTTT
NA	NA	TRBV29-1	TRBJ1-1	CSVKLLSRGDTEAFF	TGCAGCGTTAAGCTACTCTCCCGGGGGGACACTGAAGCTTTCTTT
TRBD1	NA	TRBV30	TRBJ1-2	CAWSRGTVSAGGYTF	TGTGCCTGGAGCCGGGGGACAGTCAGTGCCGGAGGCTACACCTTC
TRBD1	NA	TRBV7-2	TRBJ1-2	CASSLTTGQLYGYTF	TGTGCCAGCAGCCTAACAACGGGACAGCTCTATGGCTACACCTTC
TRBD1	few	TRBV7-2	TRBJ1-2	CASSPGQGRLLYGYTF	TGTGCCAGCAGCCCCGGACAGGGAAGGTTACTGTATGGCTACACCTTC
TRBD2	NA	TRBV7-9	TRBJ2-7	CASSQTSGHYEQYF	TGTGCCAGCAGCCAGACTAGCGGCCACTACGAGCAGTACTTC
TRBD1	NA	TRBV5-5	TRBJ2-3	CASSQTGGANTQYF	TGTGCCAGCAGCCAGACAGGGGGCGCAAATACGCAGTATTTT
NA	NA	TRBV14	TRBJ2-2	CASSQGSRSGELFF	TGTGCCAGCAGCCAAGGGAGTAGGTCGGGGGAGCTGTTTTTT
NA	NA	TRBV29-1	TRBJ2-4	CSVEGSRTVENIAKNIQYF	TGCAGCGTTGAAGGGAGCCGGACAGTCGAAAACATAGCCAAAAACATTCAGTACTTC
NA	few	TRBV6-1	TRBJ1-5	CASSEANSNQPQHF	TGTGCCAGCAGTGAAGCCAATAGCAATCAGCCCCAGCATTTT
NA	NA	TRBV11-3	TRBJ2-2	CASSLGWRVTGELFF	TGTGCCAGCAGCTTAGGATGGAGGGTGACCGGGGAGCTGTTTTTT
TRBD1	NA	TRBV6-5	TRBJ1-5	CASTEGASNQPQHF	TGTGCCAGCACCGAGGGGGCGAGCAATCAGCCCCAGCATTTT
TRBD2	NA	TRBV29-1	TRBJ2-1	CSVARGLAGTYNEQFF	TGCAGCGTCGCCCGCGGACTAGCGGGAACCTACAATGAGCAGTTCTTC
NA	NA	TRBV5-1	TRBJ1-5	CASSLDGVVGNQPQHF	TGCGCCAGCAGCTTGGACGGGGTTGTGGGCAATCAGCCCCAGCATTTT
NA	NA	TRBV15	TRBJ1-4	CATSIRGRNEKLFF	TGTGCCACCAGTATCAGGGGCCGTAATGAAAAACTGTTTTTT
TRBD2	once	TRBV7-3	TRBJ2-1	CASSLAGGRPSSYNEQFF	TGTGCCAGCAGCTTAGCGGGGGGGCGACCGAGCTCCTACAATGAGCAGTTCTTC